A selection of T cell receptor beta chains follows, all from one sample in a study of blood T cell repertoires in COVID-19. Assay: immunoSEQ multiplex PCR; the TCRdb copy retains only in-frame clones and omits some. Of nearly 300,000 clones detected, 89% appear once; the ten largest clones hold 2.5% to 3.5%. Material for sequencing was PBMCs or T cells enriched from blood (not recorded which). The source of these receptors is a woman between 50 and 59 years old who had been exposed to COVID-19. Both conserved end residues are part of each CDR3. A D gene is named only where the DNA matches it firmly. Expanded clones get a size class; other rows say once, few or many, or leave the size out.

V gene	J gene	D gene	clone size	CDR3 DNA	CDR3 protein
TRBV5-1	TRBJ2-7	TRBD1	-	TGCGCCAGCAGCCCCCGGACAGGGGACTACGAGCAGTACTTC	CASSPRTGDYEQYF
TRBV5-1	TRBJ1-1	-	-	TGCGCCAGCAGCTGGCCTCGCGACAGAGGTGCGAACACTGAAGCTTTCTTT	CASSWPRDRGANTEAFF
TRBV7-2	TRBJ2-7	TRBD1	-	TGTGCCAGCAGCCCCCGACAGGGGGCGGGCGAGCAGTACTTC	CASSPRQGAGEQYF
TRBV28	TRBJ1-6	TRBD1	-	TGTGCCAGCAGTTTATACCTCGACAGGGGGTCCGGTTCACCCCTCCACTTT	CASSLYLDRGSGSPLHF
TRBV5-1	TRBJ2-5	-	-	TGCGCCAGCAGCTTGGCCTTCGAGACCCAGTACTTC	CASSLAFETQYF
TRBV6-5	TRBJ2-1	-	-	TGTGCCAGCAGTTACTCGCTAGCAGGCTCCTACAATGAGCAGTTCTTC	CASSYSLAGSYNEQFF
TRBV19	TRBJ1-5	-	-	TGTGCCAGTAGTACGGATTTCGGGGATTCCAACCAGCCCCAGCATTTT	CASSTDFGDSNQPQHF
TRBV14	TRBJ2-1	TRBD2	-	TGTGCCAGCAGCCTCCTGAGCGGGGGGCTCTACAATGAGCAGTTCTTC	CASSLLSGGLYNEQFF
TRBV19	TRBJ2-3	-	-	TGTGCCAGTAGTCTAAGGGGGGGAGATACGCAGTATTTT	CASSLRGGDTQYF
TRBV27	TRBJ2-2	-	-	TGTGCCAGCAGTCCGCCAGGCACCGGGGAGCTGTTTTTT	CASSPPGTGELFF
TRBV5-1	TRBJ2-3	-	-	TGCGCCAGCAGCTCGGGGACACTAAGCACAGATACGCAGTATTTT	CASSSGTLSTDTQYF
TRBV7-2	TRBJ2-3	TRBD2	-	TGTGCCAGCAGCTTGGTAGCGGGGACAGATACGCAGTATTTT	CASSLVAGTDTQYF
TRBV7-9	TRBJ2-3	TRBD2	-	TGTGCCAGCAGTCCAGGACTAGCGGGAGGCACAGATACGCAGTATTTT	CASSPGLAGGTDTQYF
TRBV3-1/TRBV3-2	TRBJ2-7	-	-	TGTGCCAGCAGCCAAGTTCCCAGGGCTGCGGGGGAGCAGTACTTC	CASSQVPRAAGEQYF
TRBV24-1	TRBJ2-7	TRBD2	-	TGTGCCACCCAAGCGCGGCGGGGGGCGAGCTCCTACGAGCAGTACTTC	CATQARRGASSYEQYF
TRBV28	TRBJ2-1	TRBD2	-	TGTGCCAGCAAGCTAGCGGGGGGCTACAATGAGCAGTTCTTC	CASKLAGGYNEQFF
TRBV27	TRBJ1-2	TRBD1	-	TGTGCCAGCAGTCCGCGGACAGGGGGTATTTACTATGGCTACACCTTC	CASSPRTGGIYYGYTF
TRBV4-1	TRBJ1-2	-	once	TGCGCCAGCAGCCAAGACCCCGCAGGAGGGCAGGGCAAGTTAACGGGCTACACCTTC	CASSQDPAGGQGKLTGYTF